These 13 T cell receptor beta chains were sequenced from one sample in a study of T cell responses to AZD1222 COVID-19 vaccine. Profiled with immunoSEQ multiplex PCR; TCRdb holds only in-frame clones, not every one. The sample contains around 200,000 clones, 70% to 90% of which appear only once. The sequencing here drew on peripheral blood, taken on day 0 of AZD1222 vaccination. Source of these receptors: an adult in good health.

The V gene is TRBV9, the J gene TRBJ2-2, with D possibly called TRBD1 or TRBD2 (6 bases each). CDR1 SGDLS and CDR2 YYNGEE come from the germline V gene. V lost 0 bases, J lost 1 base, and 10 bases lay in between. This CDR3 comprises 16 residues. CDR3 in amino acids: CASSVAGAGNTGELFF. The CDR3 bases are TGTGCCAGCAGCGTAGCGGGGGCGGGGAACACCGGGGAGCTGTTTTTT.

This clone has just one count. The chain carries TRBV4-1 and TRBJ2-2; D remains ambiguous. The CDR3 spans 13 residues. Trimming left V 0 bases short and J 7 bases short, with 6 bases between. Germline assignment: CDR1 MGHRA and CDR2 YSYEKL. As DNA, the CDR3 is TGCGCCAGCAGCCAAGATCTTTACGGGGAGCTGTTTTTT. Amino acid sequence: CASSQDLYGELFF.

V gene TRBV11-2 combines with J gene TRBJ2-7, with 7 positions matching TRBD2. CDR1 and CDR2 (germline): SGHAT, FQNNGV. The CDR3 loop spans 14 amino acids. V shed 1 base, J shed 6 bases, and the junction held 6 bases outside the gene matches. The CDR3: CASSLVGLGVEQYF. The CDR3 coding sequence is TGTGCCAGCAGCTTAGTCGGACTAGGCGTCGAGCAGTACTTC.

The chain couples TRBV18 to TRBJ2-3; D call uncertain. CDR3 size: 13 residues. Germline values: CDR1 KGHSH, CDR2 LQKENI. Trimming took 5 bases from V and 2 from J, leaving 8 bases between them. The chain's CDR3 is CASSIGFTDTQYF. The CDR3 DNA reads TGTGCCAGCTCAATTGGGTTCACAGATACGCAGTATTTT.

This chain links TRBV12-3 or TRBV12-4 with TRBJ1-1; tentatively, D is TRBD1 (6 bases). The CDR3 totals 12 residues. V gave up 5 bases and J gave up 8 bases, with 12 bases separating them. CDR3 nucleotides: TGTGCCAGCAGTCCCCCAGGGGTGGAAGCTTTCTTT. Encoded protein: CASSPPGVEAFF.

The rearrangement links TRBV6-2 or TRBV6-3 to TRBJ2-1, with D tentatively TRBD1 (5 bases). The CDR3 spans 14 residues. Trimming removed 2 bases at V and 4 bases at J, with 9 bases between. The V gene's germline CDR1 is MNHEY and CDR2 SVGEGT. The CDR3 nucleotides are TGTGCCAGCAGTTACCTGGGGCCATACAATGAGCAGTTCTTC. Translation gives CASSYLGPYNEQFF.

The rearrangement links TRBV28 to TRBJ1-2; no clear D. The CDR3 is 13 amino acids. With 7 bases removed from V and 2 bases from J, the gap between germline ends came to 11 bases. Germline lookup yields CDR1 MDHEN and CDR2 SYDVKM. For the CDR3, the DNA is TGTGCCAGCACCAGAAACGCCAACTATGGCTACACCTTC. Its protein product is CASTRNANYGYTF.

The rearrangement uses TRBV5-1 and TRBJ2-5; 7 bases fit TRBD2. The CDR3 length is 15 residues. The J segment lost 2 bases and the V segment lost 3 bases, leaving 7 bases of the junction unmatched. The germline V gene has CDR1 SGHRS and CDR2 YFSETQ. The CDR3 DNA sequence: TGCGCCAGCAGCTCGGGAGCGGGAAATCAAGAGACCCAGTACTTC. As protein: CASSSGAGNQETQYF.

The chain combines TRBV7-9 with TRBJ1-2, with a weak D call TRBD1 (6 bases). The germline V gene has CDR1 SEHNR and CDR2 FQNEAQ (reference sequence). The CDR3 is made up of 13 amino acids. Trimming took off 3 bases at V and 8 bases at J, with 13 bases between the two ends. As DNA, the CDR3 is TGTGCCAGCAGCTTTCAGGGGACGAGGGGCTACACCTTC. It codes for CASSFQGTRGYTF. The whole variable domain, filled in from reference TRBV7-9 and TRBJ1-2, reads DTGVSQNPRHKITKRGQNVTFRCDPISEHNRLYWYRQTLGQGPEFLTYFQNEAQLEKSRLLSDRFSAERPKGSFSTLEIQRTEQGDSAMYLCASSFQGTRGYTFGSGTRLTVV.

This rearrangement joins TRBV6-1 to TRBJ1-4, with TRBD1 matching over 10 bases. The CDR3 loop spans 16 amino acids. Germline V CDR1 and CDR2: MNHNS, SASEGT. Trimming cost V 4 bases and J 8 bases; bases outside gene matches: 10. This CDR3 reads CASSGLGTGAYEKLFF. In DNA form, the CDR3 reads TGTGCCAGCAGTGGGCTCGGGACAGGGGCGTACGAAAAACTGTTTTTT.

The CDR3 coding sequence is TGTGCCAGCAGTTTCGACGGTCGAGCTTTCTTT. The encoded protein is CASSFDGRAFF. The chain employs TRBV28 and TRBJ1-1; no clear D. The CDR3 sequence is 11 residues long. V lost 3 bases and J 10 bases, leaving 9 bases between the germline ends. Looked up from germline, CDR1 is MDHEN and CDR2 is SYDVKM.

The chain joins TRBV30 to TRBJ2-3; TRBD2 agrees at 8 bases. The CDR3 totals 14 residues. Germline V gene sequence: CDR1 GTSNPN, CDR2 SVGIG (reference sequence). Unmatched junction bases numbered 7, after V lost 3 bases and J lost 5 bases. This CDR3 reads CAWRGAGAGDTQYF. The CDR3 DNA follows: TGTGCCTGGAGGGGAGCGGGGGCGGGAGATACGCAGTATTTT.

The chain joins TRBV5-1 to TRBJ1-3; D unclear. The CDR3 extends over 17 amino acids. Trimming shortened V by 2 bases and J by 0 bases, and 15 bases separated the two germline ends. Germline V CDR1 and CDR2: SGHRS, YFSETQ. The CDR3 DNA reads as TGCGCCAGCAGCTTAAGCGCCGTCGAAAGCTCTGGAAACACCATATATTTT. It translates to CASSLSAVESSGNTIYF.